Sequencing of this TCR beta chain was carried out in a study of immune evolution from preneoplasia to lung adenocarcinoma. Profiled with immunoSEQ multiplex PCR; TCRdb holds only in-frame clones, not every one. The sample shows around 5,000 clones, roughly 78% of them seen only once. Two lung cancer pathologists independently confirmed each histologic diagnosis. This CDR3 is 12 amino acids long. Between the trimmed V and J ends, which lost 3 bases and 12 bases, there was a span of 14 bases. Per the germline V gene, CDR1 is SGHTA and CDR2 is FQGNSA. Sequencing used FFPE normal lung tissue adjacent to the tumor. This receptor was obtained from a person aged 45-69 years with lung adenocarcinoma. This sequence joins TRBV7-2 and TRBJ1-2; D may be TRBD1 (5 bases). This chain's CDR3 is CASSLGDGLNTF. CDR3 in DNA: TGTGCCAGCAGCTTGGGGGACGGCCTCAACACCTTC.